This TCR beta chain is drawn from a study of monozygotic twins with inflammatory bowel disease. Notes on the study in general: Among the T cells, different subtypes could not be distinguished. Possibly because of limited power, concordant and discordant twins showed no difference in repertoire similarity.

As for this clonotype: Its antigen is not identified.

Each of the TCR libraries took approximately 3,500 ng of total RNA. Through template switching, UMIs that included a 6-nucleotide sample barcode were added. For each CDR3 protein, TCRdb gives one entry from its re-call of the 5' RACE reads, without DNA. Seen in this sample are some 440,000 distinct CDR3 sequences; the ten most common clones hold roughly 2.3%. The sequence came from a human donor with ulcerative colitis or Crohn's disease, or a healthy co-twin of an affected twin (not recorded which). Sequenced input: blood.

Here the CDR3 reads CASSLLRRAEGTQYF. The chain uses TRBV28 and TRBJ2-5; TCRdb selects TRBD2, and the lack of DNA leaves this call unchecked. CDR1 and CDR2 from the germline V gene are MDHEN and SYDVKM. The CDR3 runs to 15 residues.